The source of this TCR beta chain is a study of blood T cell repertoires in COVID-19. On the study more broadly: Sites in the United States, Italy and Spain provided acute and convalescent COVID-19 samples. Nucleic acid was either cDNA or gDNA, and it came from T cells, B-cell-depleted T cells, or PBMCs.

Trimming removed 7 bases from V and 2 bases from J, with 14 bases in between. The CDR3 has 15 residues. Germline V gene sequence: CDR1 KGHDR, CDR2 SFDVKD. Original data processing: For nucleated cells, counts were estimated from reference gene primer amplification. Clones were sequenced by immunoSEQ multiplex PCR, and TCRdb holds only the in-frame ones, with some missing. V, J and clone size are those of that table, while D and trimming were read from the DNA. Of around 110,000 clones in the sample, 70% to 90% were seen once. What was sequenced was peripheral blood. This chain uses TRBV24-1 with TRBJ2-1; no reliable D call. The TCR originated in a man aged 40-49 years with active or convalescent COVID-19. The CDR3 spells CATSPPSATYNEQFF. DNA of the CDR3: TGTGCCACCAGCCCCCCCAGCGCTACCTACAATGAGCAGTTCTTC.